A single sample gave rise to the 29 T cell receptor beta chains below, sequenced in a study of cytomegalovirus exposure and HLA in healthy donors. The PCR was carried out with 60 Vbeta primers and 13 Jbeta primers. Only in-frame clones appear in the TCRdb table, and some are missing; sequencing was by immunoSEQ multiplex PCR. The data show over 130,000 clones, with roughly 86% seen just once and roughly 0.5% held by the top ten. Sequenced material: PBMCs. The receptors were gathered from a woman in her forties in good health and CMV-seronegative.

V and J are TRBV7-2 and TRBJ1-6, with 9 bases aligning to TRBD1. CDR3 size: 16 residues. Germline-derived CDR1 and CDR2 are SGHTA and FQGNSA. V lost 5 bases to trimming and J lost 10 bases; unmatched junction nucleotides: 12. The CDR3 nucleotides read TGTGCCAGCAGCCTACGCCTGGGACAGGGATACTCACCCCTCCACTTT. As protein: CASSLRLGQGYSPLHF. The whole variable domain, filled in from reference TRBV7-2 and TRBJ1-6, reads GAGVSQSPSNKVTEKGKDVELRCDPISGHTALYWYRQSLGQGLEFLIYFQGNSAPDKSGLPSDRFSAERTGGSVSTLTIQRTQQEDSAVYLCASSLRLGQGYSPLHFGNGTRLTVT.

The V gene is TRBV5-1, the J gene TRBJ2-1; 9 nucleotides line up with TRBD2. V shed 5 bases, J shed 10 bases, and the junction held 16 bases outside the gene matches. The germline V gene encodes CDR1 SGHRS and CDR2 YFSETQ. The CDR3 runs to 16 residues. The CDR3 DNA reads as TGCGCCAGCAGTTCAGTAGCGGGAGAAAATTTCGAGGAGCAGTTCTTC. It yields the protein CASSSVAGENFEEQFF. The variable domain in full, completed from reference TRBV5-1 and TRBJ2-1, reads KAGVTQTPRYLIKTRGQQVTLSCSPISGHRSVSWYQQTPGQGLQFLFEYFSETQRNKGNFPGRFSGRQFSNSRSEMNVSTLELGDSALYLCASSSVAGENFEEQFFGPGTRLTVL.

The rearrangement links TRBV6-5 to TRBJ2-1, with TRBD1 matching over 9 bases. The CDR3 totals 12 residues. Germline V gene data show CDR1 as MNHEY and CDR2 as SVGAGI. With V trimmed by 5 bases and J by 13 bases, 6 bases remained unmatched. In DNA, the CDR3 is TGTGCCAGCAGTCCGACAGGGGGGGGTCAGTTCTTC. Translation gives CASSPTGGGQFF.

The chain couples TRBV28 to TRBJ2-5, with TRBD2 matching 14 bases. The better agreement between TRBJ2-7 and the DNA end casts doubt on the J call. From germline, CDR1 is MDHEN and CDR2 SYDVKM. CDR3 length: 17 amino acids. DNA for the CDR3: TGTGCCAGCAGTCGGGGGGGGACTAGCGGGAGTGGCTACGAGCAGTACTTC. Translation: CASSRGGTSGSGYEQYF.

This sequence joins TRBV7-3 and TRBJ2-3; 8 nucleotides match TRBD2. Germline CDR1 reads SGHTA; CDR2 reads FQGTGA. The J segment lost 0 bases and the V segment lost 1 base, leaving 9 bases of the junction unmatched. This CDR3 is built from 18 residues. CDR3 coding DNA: TGTGCCAGCAGCTTAAAGGTCAGGCGGGAGGCTAGCACAGATACGCAGTATTTT. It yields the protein CASSLKVRREASTDTQYF.

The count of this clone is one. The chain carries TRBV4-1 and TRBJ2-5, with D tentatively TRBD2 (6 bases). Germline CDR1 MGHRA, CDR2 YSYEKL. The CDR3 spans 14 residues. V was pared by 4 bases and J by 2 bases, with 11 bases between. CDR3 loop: CASSLGGLQETQYF. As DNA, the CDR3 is TGCGCCAGCAGCCTCGGGGGTTTACAAGAGACCCAGTACTTC.

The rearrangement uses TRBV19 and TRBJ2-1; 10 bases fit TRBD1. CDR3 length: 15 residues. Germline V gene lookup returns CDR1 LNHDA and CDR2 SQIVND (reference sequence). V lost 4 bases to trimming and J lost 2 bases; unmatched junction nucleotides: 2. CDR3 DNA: TGTGCCAGTAGTAAAGACAGGGGGCCCTACAATGAGCAGTTCTTC. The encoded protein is CASSKDRGPYNEQFF.

For the CDR3, the DNA is TGTGCCAGCAGCCTACCGGGACTAGCGGGAGGAGGGGACTACGAGCAGTACTTC. It encodes CASSLPGLAGGGDYEQYF. The J gene is TRBJ2-7, the V gene TRBV7-8, with 15 bases that match TRBD2. J lost 3 bases, V lost 5 bases, and 11 bases had no gene match. The germline V gene has CDR1 SGHVS and CDR2 FQNEAQ. The CDR3 runs 18 residues.

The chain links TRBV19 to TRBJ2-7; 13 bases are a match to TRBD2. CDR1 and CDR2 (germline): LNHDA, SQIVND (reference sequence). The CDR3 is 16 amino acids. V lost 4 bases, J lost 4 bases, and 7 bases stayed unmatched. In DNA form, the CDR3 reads TGTGCCAGTAGTAAACTAGCGGGAGGGTCCCAATACGAGCAGTACTTC. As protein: CASSKLAGGSQYEQYF.

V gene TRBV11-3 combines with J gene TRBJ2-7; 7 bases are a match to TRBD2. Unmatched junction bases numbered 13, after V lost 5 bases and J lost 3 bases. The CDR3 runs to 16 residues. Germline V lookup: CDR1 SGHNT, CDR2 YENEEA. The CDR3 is CASSPYSGRGSYEQYF. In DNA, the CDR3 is TGTGCCAGCAGCCCCTACTCCGGGCGCGGGAGCTACGAGCAGTACTTC.

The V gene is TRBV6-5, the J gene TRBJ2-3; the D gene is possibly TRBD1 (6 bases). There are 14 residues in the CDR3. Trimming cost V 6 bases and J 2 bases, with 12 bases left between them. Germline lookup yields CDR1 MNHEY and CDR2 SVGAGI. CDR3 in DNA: TGTGCCAGCAGCCTGAGGACAGTCACAGATACGCAGTATTTT. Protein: CASSLRTVTDTQYF.

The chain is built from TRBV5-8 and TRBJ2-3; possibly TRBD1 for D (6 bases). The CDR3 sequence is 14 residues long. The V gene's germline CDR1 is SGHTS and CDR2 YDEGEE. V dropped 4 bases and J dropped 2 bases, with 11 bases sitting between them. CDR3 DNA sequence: TGTGCCAGCAGCGGGACACCTACCACAGATACGCAGTATTTT. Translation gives CASSGTPTTDTQYF.

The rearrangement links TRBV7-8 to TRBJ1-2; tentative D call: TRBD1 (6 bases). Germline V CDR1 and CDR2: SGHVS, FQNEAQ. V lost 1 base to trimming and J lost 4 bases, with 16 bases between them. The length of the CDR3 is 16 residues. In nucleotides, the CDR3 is TGTGCCAGCAGCTTAGTTGCCCCGGGGGGCTTCTATGGCTACACCTTC. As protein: CASSLVAPGGFYGYTF.

The CDR3, as DNA: TGTGCCAGCAGCGAACGGCTAGCGCCCTACAATGAGCAGTTCTTC. Protein product: CASSERLAPYNEQFF. J is TRBJ2-1 and V is TRBV2; possibly TRBD2 for D (6 bases). The CDR3 extends over 15 amino acids. The V gene lost 6 bases and the J gene lost 2 bases, with 14 bases spanning the gap. Germline V gives CDR1 SNHLY, CDR2 FYNNEI.

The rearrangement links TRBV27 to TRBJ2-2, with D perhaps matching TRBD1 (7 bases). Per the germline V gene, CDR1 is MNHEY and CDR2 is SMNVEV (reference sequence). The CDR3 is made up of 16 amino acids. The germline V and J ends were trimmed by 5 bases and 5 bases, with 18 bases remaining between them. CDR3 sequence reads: CASSPTPTGRTGELFF. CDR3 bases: TGTGCCAGCAGTCCTACGCCGACAGGGAGGACCGGGGAGCTGTTTTTT.

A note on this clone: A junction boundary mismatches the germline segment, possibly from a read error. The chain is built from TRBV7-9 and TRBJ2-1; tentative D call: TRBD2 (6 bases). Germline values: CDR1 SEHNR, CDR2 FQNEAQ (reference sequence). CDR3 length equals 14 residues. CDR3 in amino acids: CSSSLLTGDREQFF. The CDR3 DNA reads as TGTTCCAGCAGCTTGCTGACGGGAGACCGGGAGCAGTTCTTC. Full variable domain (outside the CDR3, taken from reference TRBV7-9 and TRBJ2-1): DTGVSQNPRHKITKRGQNVTFRCDPISEHNRLYWYRQTLGQGPEFLTYFQNEAQLEKSRLLSDRFSAERPKGSFSTLEIQRTEQGDSAMYLCSSSLLTGDREQFFGPGTRLTVL.

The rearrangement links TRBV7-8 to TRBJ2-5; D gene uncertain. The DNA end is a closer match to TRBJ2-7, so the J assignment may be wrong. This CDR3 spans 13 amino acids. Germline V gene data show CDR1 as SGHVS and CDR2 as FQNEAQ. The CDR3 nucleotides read TGTGCCAGCACCCGAACCCCTTACTACGAGCAGTACTTC. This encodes CASTRTPYYEQYF.

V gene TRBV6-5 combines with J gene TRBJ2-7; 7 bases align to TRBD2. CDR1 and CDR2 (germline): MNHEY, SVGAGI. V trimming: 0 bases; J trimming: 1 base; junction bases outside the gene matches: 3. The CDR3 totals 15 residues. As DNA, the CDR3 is TGTGCCAGCAGTTACTCGGCGGGGGTTTCCTACGAGCAGTACTTC. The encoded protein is CASSYSAGVSYEQYF.

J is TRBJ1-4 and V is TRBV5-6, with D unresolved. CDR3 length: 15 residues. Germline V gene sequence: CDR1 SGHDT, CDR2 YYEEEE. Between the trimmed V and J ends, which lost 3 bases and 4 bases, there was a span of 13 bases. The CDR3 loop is CASSWGGIVNEKLFF. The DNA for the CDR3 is TGTGCCAGCAGCTGGGGAGGGATCGTTAATGAAAAACTGTTTTTT.

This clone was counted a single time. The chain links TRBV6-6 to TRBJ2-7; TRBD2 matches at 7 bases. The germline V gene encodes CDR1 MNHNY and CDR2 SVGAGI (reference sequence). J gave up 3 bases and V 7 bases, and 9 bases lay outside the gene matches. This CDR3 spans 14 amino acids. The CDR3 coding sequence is TGTGCCAGCACCCAAGCCGGGGAGGGCTACGAGCAGTACTTC. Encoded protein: CASTQAGEGYEQYF.

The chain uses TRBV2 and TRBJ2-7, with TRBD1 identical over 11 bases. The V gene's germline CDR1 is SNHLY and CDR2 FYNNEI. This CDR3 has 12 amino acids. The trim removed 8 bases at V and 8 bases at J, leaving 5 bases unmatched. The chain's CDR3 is CASGGTGGQQYF. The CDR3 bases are TGTGCCAGCGGGGGGACAGGGGGACAGCAGTACTTC. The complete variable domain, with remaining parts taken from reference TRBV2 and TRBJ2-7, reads EPEVTQTPSHQVTQMGQEVILRCVPISNHLYFYWYRQILGQKVEFLVSFYNNEISEKSEIFDDQFSVERPDGSNFTLKIRSTKLEDSAMYFCASGGTGGQQYFGPGTRLTVT.

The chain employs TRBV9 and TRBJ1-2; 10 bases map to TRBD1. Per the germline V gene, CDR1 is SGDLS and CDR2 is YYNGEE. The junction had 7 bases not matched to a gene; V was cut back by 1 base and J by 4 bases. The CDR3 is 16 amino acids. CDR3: CASSVTGQGHLYGYTF. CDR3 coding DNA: TGTGCCAGCAGCGTAACGGGACAGGGGCACCTCTATGGCTACACCTTC. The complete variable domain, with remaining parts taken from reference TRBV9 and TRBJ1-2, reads DSGVTQTPKHLITATGQRVTLRCSPRSGDLSVYWYQQSLDQGLQFLIQYYNGEERAKGNILERFSAQQFPDLHSELNLSSLELGDSALYFCASSVTGQGHLYGYTFGSGTRLTVV.

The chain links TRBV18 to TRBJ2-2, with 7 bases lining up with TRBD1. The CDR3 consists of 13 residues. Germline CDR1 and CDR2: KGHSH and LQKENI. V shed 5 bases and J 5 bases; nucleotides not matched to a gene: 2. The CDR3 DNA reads TGTGCCAGCTCATCGGACAGGACCGGGGAGCTGTTTTTT. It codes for CASSSDRTGELFF.

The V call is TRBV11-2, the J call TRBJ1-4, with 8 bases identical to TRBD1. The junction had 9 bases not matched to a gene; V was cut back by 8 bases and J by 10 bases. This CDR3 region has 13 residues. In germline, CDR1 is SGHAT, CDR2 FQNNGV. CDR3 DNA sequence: TGTGCCAGCTCAGGACAGGGTTCCTCAAAACTGTTTTTT. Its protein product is CASSGQGSSKLFF. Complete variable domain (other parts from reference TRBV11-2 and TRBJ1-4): EAGVAQSPRYKIIEKRQSVAFWCNPISGHATLYWYQQILGQGPKLLIQFQNNGVVDDSQLPKDRFSAERLKGVDSTLKIQPAKLEDSAVYLCASSGQGSSKLFFGSGTQLSVL.

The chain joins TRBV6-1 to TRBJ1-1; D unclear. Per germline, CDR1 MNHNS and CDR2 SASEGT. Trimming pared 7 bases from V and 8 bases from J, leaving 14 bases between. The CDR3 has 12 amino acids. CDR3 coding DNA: TGTGCCAGCAAAGGTGGGCAGGCCGAAGCTTTCTTT. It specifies CASKGGQAEAFF.

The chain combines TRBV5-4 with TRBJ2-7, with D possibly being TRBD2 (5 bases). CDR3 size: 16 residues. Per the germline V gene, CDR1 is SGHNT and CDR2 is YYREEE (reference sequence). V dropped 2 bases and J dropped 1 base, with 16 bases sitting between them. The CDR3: CASSFEAGQHSYEQYF. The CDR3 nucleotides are TGTGCCAGCAGCTTTGAGGCGGGTCAACATTCCTACGAGCAGTACTTC.

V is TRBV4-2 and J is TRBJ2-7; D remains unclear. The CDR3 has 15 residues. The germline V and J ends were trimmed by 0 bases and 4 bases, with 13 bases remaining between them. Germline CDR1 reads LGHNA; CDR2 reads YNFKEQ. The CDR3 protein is CASSQDSVERYEQYF. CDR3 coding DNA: TGTGCCAGCAGCCAAGATTCGGTGGAGAGGTACGAGCAGTACTTC.

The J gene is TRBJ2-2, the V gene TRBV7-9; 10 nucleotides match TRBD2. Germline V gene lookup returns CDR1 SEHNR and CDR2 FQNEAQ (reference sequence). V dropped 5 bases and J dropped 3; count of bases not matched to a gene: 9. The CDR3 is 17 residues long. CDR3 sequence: CASSPWWTSGDTGELFF. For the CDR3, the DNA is TGTGCCAGCAGCCCATGGTGGACTAGCGGAGACACCGGGGAGCTGTTTTTT.

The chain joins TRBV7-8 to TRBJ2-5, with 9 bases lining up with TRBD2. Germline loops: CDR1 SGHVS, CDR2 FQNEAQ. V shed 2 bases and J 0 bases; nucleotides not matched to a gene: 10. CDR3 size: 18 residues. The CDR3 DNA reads TGTGCCAGCAGCTTAATTCTAGCGGGAACGTTGTACCAAGAGACCCAGTACTTC. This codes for CASSLILAGTLYQETQYF.